The 2 T cell receptor beta chains in this list originate from one sample, sequenced in a study of blood T cell repertoires in COVID-19. Using immunoSEQ multiplex PCR, the repertoire was profiled, and TCRdb retains in-frame clones only, with some absent. The sample includes over 130,000 clones, roughly four fifths of them seen just once. Sequencing used peripheral blood. These TCRs come from a woman aged 55-70 years with acute or convalescent COVID-19.

This clone was detected a few times. V usage is TRBV6-5 and J usage is TRBJ1-1, with D possibly TRBD1 on 5 matching bases. CDR1 and CDR2 from the germline V gene are MNHEY and SVGAGI. V lost 8 bases, J lost 3 bases, and 16 bases lay in between. The CDR3 is 14 amino acids. The CDR3 DNA is TGTGCCAGCTCCACCGGTACGGGGGACACTGAAGCTTTCTTT. It codes for CASSTGTGDTEAFF.

V is TRBV18 and J is TRBJ1-4, with TRBD1 matching 7 bases. This CDR3 contains 17 residues. Germline CDR1 KGHSH, CDR2 LQKENI. The ends lost 3 bases at V and 3 bases at J; junction bases unmatched: 10. This CDR3 reads CASSPPTSTGSNEKLFF. CDR3 nucleotides: TGTGCCAGCTCACCCCCCACCTCGACAGGGTCTAATGAAAAACTGTTTTTT.